This T cell receptor (beta chain) was profiled in a study of T cells in narcolepsy. Study background: Patients with NT1 or NT2 and healthy control donors were enrolled. Study results and caveats: In some patient and control memory CD4+ samples, autoreactive clones were absent. Autoreactive HCRT-specific and TRIB2-specific clonotypes were marked in same-patient CSF-versus-blood CD4+ comparisons. Healthy controls reportedly lacked the autoreactive clonotypes serially found in patients' blood.

This table comes from immunoSEQ multiplex PCR, and its TCRdb copy is limited to in-frame clones, with some not included. The sample holds some 25,000 clones; around 85% are singletons and the top ten take 1.3%. Regarding this clone: The antigen is undetermined.

After removal of 5 bases from V and 4 bases from J, the junction contained 7 bases not matched to a gene. CDR3 length: 16 amino acids. Germline V gene sequence: CDR1 LNHDA, CDR2 SQIVND (reference sequence). The V gene is TRBV19, the J gene TRBJ2-3; 12 positions agree with TRBD2. The clonotype originates from a human donor with narcolepsy. Sequencing was done on a sample of CD45RA- memory CD4+ T cells from PBMCs. The CDR3 loop is CASSRRLAGEADTQYF. The CDR3 DNA reads as TGTGCCAGTAGTCGGCGACTAGCGGGAGAGGCAGATACGCAGTATTTT.